This T cell receptor (beta chain) was captured in a study of T cells in Graves' hyperthyroidism and ophthalmopathy. Overall study findings and caveats: Blood also held most thyroid clonotypes expanded beyond 0.001.

With regard to this clonotype: Its antigen is unidentified.

RNA transcripts were the template for amplifying TCR beta CDR3 regions. The study used the HTBI primer set for a first-round RT-PCR of the TCR CDR3. TCRdb re-called the multiplex PCR reads with MiXCR, one entry per CDR3 protein. Among a few hundred thousand distinct CDR3 sequences listed, 17% were seen once. The germline V gene encodes CDR1 KGHSH and CDR2 LQKENI. The V segment lost 3 bases and the J segment 2 bases; nucleotides outside the gene matches: 6. The CDR3 consists of 15 residues. Clinical symptoms, serum thyroxine, TRAb, thyroid ultrasound and orbital computed tomography informed diagnoses. The sequence was collected from a woman aged 45-60 years with Graves' hyperthyroidism. The source material was blood. The chain carries TRBV18 and TRBJ2-7, with 8 bases that match TRBD1. CDR3 bases: TGTGCCAGCTCACCTTTTGGACAGGGTCCCTACGAGCAGTACTTC. Translated, it gives CASSPFGQGPYEQYF.